This entry is about one TCR beta chain. The data originate from a study of CD8+ T cells in alopecia areata. Extracted from the samples, RNA was reverse transcribed into cDNA to serve as the sequencing template. Data came from immunoSEQ multiplex PCR; TCRdb stores just in-frame clones and leaves some out. The sample yields about 100,000 clones, 50% to 70% seen once. The source is a human donor with alopecia areata. Sequencing input: NKG2D-low CD8+ T cells sorted from blood.

The CDR3: CSASGTEAFWEQFF. For the CDR3, the DNA is TGCAGCGCCTCCGGGACCGAAGCCTTCTGGGAGCAGTTCTTC. This chain joins TRBV29-1 and TRBJ2-1; D could derive from TRBD1 or TRBD2 (5 bases each). CDR1 is SQVTM and CDR2 is ANQGSEA in the germline V gene. Trimming took off 7 bases at V and 10 bases at J, with 23 bases between the two ends. The CDR3 is 14 residues long.